This is a list of T cell receptor beta chains from one sample in a study of blood T cell repertoires in COVID-19. The assay was immunoSEQ multiplex PCR, and TCRdb's table has in-frame clones only and misses some. The sample records 180,000 or so clones, roughly 85% being singletons. Material for sequencing was peripheral blood. The receptors were gathered from a human donor with active or convalescent COVID-19. The donor label of this sample is uncertain. CDR3s leave out the opening cysteine and the closing phenylalanine or tryptophan. Fields, in order: V gene, CDR3 protein.

V: TRBV19
CDR3: ASSIGDRGPYSNQPQH

V: TRBV5-1
CDR3: ASSFTGTSGSLGTRETQY

V: TRBV6-2/TRBV6-3
CDR3: ASSSSGWPNSYEQY

V: TRBV30
CDR3: AWSVQSREQY

V: TRBV24-1
CDR3: ATSSRDRTPDTQY

V: TRBV11-3
CDR3: ASSFVLAGNTGELF

V: TRBV9
CDR3: ASSVGQGNTEAF

V: TRBV6-2/TRBV6-3
CDR3: ASSPWRANSPLH

V: TRBV5-6
CDR3: ASSLTVQETQY

V: TRBV6-2/TRBV6-3
CDR3: ASSYSRGRYTEAF

V: TRBV3-1/TRBV3-2
CDR3: ASSHKLGGTYTDTQY

V: TRBV6-5
CDR3: ASSPSRGGQPQH

V: TRBV18
CDR3: ASSPRGQANNYGYT

V: TRBV6-5
CDR3: AIGSGGTDTQY

V: TRBV11-2
CDR3: ASSLGGTGYNEQF

V: TRBV29-1
CDR3: SVGGATREQY

V: TRBV3-1/TRBV3-2
CDR3: ASSDRMNTEAF

V: TRBV5-4
CDR3: AYRDPSRRSTDTQY

V: TRBV6-2/TRBV6-3
CDR3: ASSQGQFRQPQH

V: TRBV18
CDR3: ASSPGTGRSEQY

V: TRBV11-2
CDR3: ASTTDRMNTEAF

V: TRBV19
CDR3: ASSGGYSYNEQF

V: TRBV7-2
CDR3: ASRTGGGGYEQF

V: TRBV7-9
CDR3: ASSQSRGLTDTQY

V: TRBV6-2/TRBV6-3
CDR3: ASSYGGGAIGELF

V: TRBV11-2
CDR3: ASSSSPRLAGGSYEQY

V: TRBV6-1
CDR3: ASSDRVSWDNQPQH

V: TRBV12-3/TRBV12-4
CDR3: ASSRVSTGELF

V: TRBV24-1
CDR3: ATSDFSLANTGELF

V: TRBV7-2
CDR3: ASSLARTENTGELF

V: TRBV25-1
CDR3: ASSPRAYYGYT

V: TRBV7-2
CDR3: ASSLIRSGGLTWDEQF

V: TRBV7-9
CDR3: ASSLEGLAGGSPYEQY

V: TRBV4-1
CDR3: ASSQERGGGQETQY

V: TRBV5-5
CDR3: ASSLTGSGNTIY

V: TRBV14
CDR3: ASSQDRGTEAF

V: TRBV10-3
CDR3: AISLRDYTDTQY

V: TRBV27
CDR3: ASSLTRDSPLH

V: TRBV5-1
CDR3: ASSSTGPHNSPLH

V: TRBV5-6
CDR3: ASSLPWGTSGIQETQY

V: TRBV7-2
CDR3: ASSKNRGENIQY

V: TRBV24-1
CDR3: ATSDRGTFGGANVLT

V: TRBV6-1
CDR3: ASSEARINRVGELF

V: TRBV29-1
CDR3: SVEDPGPGKIAGGPGEQF

V: TRBV3-1/TRBV3-2
CDR3: ASSQDMTGGTGNTEAF

V: TRBV4-2
CDR3: ASSQAAGLGNEKLF

V: TRBV5-6
CDR3: ASSPTGPNYGYT

V: TRBV2
CDR3: ASSVIQQPQH